A selection of T cell receptor beta chains follows, all from one sample in a study of blood T cell repertoires in COVID-19. The data were produced by immunoSEQ multiplex PCR, yet TCRdb's version contains in-frame clones alone and is incomplete. The repertoire holds 220,000 or so clones, with over 80% as singletons. The sequenced sample consisted of PBMCs or T cells enriched from blood (not recorded which). The receptors come from a woman aged 40 to 55 who had recovered from COVID-19. CDR3s include the opening cysteine and the closing phenylalanine or tryptophan. A D gene is named only where the DNA matches it firmly.

j_call v_call d_call cdr3_aa
TRBJ2-5 TRBV7-2 TRBD1 CASIPSTGAETQYF
TRBJ1-1 TRBV3-1/TRBV3-2 NA CASSPPGTGAEAFF
TRBJ2-1 TRBV6-5 NA CASRGGRSSYNEQFF
TRBJ2-3 TRBV10-3 TRBD2 CAIRAGTSGSKGSTDTQYF
TRBJ2-1 TRBV7-2 TRBD2 CASSQRAGEENEQFF
TRBJ1-4 TRBV6-6 NA CASSYRQGYEKLFF
TRBJ2-2 TRBV28 NA CASSPPNTGELFF
TRBJ2-1 TRBV19 NA CASSARRELYNEQFF
TRBJ1-1 TRBV9 TRBD1 CASSVGGTGNTEAFF
TRBJ1-2 TRBV9 NA CASSVHGASYGYTF
TRBJ1-6 TRBV7-9 TRBD1 CASSSGQGVIPLHF
TRBJ2-1 TRBV5-4 TRBD1 CASSLAGGRNNEQFF
TRBJ1-2 TRBV6-2/TRBV6-3 NA CASSYRGAGGGYTF
TRBJ2-7 TRBV28 NA CASSLGWQGLYEQYF
TRBJ1-6 TRBV27 TRBD1 CASSLWTGGLSPLHF
TRBJ1-1 TRBV19 NA CASSIPSRGVTEAFF
TRBJ1-2 TRBV9 NA CASSVNQGLYGYTF
TRBJ2-5 TRBV5-1 TRBD2 CASSLAGLAGVGETQYF
TRBJ1-2 TRBV28 NA CASSSPGGADYGYTF
TRBJ2-7 TRBV2 TRBD2 CASSGRLAASYEQYF
TRBJ1-1 TRBV3-1/TRBV3-2 NA CASSPSLGEVAFF
TRBJ2-7 TRBV28 TRBD1 CASRTGTGSYEQYF
TRBJ2-7 TRBV27 TRBD2 CASRHRLAGAYEQYF
TRBJ2-3 TRBV30 TRBD2 CAWSVGREVDTQYF
TRBJ2-7 TRBV2 TRBD1 CASRDSYSYEQYF
TRBJ1-2 TRBV28 TRBD1 CASSPTGDYGYTF
TRBJ1-1 TRBV11-2 NA CASSPLQGMNTEAFF
TRBJ2-7 TRBV9 TRBD2 CASSVAGGTYEQYF
TRBJ1-1 TRBV5-1 NA CASSLIMNTEAFF
TRBJ2-1 TRBV25-1 TRBD2 CASSGSSGLAGANEQFF
TRBJ2-5 TRBV29-1 NA CSPYGQNQETQYF
TRBJ2-1 TRBV5-4 NA CASSPGGRADNEQFF
TRBJ2-1 TRBV4-1 TRBD2 CASHRGLAGSNEQFF
TRBJ2-1 TRBV14 NA CASSHTNNEQFF
TRBJ1-5 TRBV7-9 TRBD1 CASSNGGQGPQHF
TRBJ2-2 TRBV29-1 NA CSVRGIGELFF
TRBJ2-4 TRBV10-3 TRBD2 CAIRPGEGTSGRTAKNIQYF
TRBJ1-1 TRBV19 NA CASSTPRALNTEAFF
TRBJ1-2 TRBV5-5 NA CASSLAGGKGYGYTF
TRBJ2-3 TRBV5-1 NA CASSLPDKLGGAQYF
TRBJ1-4 TRBV7-2 TRBD1 CASSLARDSNEKLFF
TRBJ2-1 TRBV11-2 TRBD2 CASSLRSGSGTISYNEQFF
TRBJ2-3 TRBV7-2 NA CASKGGTRQSDTQYF
TRBJ1-1 TRBV7-9 TRBD1 CASSPLRAGGFTEAFF
TRBJ2-5 TRBV11-3 NA CASSLEWTDQETQYF